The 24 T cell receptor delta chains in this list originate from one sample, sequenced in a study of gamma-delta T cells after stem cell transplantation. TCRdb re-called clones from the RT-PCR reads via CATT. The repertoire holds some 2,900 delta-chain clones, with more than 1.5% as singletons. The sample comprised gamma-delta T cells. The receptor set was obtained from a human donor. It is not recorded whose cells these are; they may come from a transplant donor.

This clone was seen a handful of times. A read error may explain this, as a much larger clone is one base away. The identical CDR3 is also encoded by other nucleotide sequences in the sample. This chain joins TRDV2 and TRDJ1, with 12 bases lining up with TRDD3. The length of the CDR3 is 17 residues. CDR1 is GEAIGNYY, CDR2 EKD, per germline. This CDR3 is CACDTVGTGGYRGKLIF. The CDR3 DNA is TGTGCCTGTGACACCGTAGGGACTGGGGGATACCGCGGTAAACTCATCTTC.

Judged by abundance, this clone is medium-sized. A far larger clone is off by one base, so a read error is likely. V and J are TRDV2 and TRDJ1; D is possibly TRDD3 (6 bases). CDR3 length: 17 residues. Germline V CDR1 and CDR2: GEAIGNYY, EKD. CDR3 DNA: TGTGCCCGTGACAAAGTGGGGGCTCCAGTTGTGACCGATAAACTCATCTTT. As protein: CARDKVGAPVVTDKLIF.

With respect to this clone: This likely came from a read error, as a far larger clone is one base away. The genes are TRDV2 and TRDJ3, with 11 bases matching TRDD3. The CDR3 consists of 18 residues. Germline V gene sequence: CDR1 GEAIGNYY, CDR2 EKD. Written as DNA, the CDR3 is TGTGCCTGTGACACGCTGGGGGATACTGGCTGGAACACCCGACAGATGTTTTTC. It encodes CACDTLGDTGWNTRQMFF.

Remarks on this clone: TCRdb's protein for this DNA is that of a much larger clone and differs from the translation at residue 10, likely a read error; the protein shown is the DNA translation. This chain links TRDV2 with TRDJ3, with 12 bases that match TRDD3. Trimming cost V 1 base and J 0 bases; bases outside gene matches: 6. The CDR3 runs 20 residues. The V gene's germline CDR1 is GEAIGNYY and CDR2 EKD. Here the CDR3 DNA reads TGTGCCTGTGACACGACTGGGGGATACCCGAGCTCCTGGGACACCCGACAGATGTTTTTC. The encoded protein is CACDTTGGYPSSWDTRQMFF.

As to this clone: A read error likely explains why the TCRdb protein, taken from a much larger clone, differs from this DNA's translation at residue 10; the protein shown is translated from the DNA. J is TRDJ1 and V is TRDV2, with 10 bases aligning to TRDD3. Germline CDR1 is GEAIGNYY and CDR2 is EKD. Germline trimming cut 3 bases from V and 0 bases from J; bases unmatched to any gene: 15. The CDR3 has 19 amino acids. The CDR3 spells CACDPVLGDAQLYTDKLIF. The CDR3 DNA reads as TGTGCCTGTGACCCGGTACTGGGGGATGCACAGTTGTACACCGATAAACTCATCTTT.

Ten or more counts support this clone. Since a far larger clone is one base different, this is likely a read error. Written as DNA, the CDR3 is TGTGCCTGTGACACCGCTGGGTGGGGACCAACTTACACCGGTAAACTCATCTTT. This codes for CACDTAGWGPTYTGKLIF. V and J are TRDV2 and TRDJ1, with D tentatively TRDD3 (5 bases). Germline CDR1 is GEAIGNYY and CDR2 is EKD. This CDR3 has 18 amino acids.

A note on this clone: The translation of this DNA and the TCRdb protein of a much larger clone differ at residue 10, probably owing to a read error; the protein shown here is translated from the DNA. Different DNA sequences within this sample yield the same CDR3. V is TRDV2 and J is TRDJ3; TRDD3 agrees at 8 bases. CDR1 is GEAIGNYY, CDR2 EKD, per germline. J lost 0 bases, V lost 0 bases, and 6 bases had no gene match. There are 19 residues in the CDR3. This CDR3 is CACDTVGDTGSWDTRQMFF. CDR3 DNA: TGTGCCTGTGACACCGTAGGGGATACCGGCTCCTGGGACACCCGACAGATGTTTTTC.

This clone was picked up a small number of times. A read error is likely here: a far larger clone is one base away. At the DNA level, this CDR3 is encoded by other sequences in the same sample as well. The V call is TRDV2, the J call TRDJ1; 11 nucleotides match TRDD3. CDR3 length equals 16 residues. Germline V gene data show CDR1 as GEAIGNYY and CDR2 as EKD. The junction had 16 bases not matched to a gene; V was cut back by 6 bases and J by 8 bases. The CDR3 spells CACYSITGGYVDKLIF. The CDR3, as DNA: TGTGCCTGTTATTCGATTACTGGGGGATATGTCGACAAACTCATCTTT.

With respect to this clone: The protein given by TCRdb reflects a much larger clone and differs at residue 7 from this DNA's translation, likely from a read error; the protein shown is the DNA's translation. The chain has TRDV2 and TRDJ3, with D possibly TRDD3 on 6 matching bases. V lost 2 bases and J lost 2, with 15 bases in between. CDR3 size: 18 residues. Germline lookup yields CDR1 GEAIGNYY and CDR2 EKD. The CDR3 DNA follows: TGTGCCTGTGACATACTGAGGGATAGTACCTGGGACACCCGACAGATGTTTTTC. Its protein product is CACDILRDSTWDTRQMFF.

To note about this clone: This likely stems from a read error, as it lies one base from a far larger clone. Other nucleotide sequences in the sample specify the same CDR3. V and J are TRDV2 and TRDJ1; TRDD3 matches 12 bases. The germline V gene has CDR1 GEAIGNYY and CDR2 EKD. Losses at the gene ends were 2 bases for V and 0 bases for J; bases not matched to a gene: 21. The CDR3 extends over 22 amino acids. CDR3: CACDILGDTRDRKDVYTDKLIF. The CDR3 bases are TGTGCCTGTGACATTCTGGGGGATACGCGGGACCGCAAGGACGTCTACACCGATAAACTCATCTTT.

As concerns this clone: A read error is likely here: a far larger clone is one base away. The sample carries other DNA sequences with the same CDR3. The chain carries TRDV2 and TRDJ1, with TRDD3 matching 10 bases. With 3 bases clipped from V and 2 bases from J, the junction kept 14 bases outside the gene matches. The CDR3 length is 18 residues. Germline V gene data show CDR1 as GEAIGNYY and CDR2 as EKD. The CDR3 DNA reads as TGTGCCTGTGACCCCGCCGGGGGATACGGGACAAGGACCGATAAACTCATCTTT. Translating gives CACDPAGGYGTRTDKLIF.

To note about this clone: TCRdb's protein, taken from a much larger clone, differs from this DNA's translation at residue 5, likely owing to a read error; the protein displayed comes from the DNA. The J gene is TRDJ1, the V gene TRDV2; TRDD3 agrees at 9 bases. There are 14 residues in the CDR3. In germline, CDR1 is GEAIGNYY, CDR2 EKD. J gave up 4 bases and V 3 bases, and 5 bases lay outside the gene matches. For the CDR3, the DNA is TGTGCCTGTGACGCCTGGGGGATGGTCGATAAACTCATCTTT. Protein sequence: CACDAWGMVDKLIF.

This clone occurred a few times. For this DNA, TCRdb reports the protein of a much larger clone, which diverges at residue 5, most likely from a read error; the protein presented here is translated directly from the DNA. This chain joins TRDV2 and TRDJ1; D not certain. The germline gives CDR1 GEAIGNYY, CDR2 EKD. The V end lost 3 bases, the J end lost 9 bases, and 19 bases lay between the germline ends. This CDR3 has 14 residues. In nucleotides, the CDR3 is TGTGCCTGTGACGCTCTCACCCAGACGTCGGAACTCATCTTT. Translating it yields CACDALTQTSELIF.

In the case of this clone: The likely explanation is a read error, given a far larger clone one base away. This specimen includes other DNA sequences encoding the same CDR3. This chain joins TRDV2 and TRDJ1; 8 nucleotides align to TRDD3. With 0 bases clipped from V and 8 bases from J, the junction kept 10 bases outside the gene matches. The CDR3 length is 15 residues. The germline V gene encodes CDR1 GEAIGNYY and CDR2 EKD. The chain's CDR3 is CACDTVGRDTGKLIF. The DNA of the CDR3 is TGTGCCTGTGACACCGTCGGGCGGGATACGGGCAAACTCATCTTT.

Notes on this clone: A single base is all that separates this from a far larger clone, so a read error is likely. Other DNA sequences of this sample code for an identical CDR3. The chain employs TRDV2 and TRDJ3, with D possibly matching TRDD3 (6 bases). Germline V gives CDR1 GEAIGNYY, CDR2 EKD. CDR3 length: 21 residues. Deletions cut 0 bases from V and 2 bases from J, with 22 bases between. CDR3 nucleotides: TGTGCCTGTGACACCGCGGAGAGAGGGCGGGATAACCCCTGGGACACCCGACAGATGTTTTTC. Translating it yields CACDTAERGRDNPWDTRQMFF.

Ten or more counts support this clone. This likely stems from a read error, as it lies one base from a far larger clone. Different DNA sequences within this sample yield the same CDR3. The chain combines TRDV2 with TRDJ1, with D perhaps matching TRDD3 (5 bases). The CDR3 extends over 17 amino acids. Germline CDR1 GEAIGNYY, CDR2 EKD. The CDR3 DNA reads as TGTGCCTGCGACACCGTTGGGGTCGGATTATACACCGATAAACTCATCTTT. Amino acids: CACDTVGVGLYTDKLIF.

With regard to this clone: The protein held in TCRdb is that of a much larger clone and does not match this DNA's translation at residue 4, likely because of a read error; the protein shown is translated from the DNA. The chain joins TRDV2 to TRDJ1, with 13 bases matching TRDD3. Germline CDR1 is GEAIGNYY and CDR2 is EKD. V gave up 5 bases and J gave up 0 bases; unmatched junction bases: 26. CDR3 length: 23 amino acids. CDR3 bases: TGTGCCTGTGGCCCGCTGGGGGGTACTGGGGGATACGTAAAAGGAGGCTACACCGATAAACTCATCTTT. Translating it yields CACGPLGGTGGYVKGGYTDKLIF.

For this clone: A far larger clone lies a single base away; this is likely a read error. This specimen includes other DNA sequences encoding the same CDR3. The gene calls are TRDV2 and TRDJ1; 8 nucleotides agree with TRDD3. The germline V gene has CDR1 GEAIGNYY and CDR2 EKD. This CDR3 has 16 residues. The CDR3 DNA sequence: TGTGCCTGTGACCCATTATGGGATACGGGGACCGATAAACTCATCTTC. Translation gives CACDPLWDTGTDKLIF.

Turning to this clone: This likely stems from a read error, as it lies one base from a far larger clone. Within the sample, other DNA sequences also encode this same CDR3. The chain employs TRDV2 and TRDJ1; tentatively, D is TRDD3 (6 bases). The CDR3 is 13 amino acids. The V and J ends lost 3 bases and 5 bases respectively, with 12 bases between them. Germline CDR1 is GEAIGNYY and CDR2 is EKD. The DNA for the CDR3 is TGTGCCTGTGACGCCTGGGGTGCTGATAAACTCATCTTT. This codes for CACDAWGADKLIF.

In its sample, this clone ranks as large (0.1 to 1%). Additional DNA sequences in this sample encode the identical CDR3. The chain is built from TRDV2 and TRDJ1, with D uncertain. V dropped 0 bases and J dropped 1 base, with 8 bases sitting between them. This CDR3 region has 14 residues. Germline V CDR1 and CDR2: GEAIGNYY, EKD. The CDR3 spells CACDTIHRTDKLIF. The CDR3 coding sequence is TGTGCCTGTGACACCATTCATCGCACCGATAAACTCATCTTT.

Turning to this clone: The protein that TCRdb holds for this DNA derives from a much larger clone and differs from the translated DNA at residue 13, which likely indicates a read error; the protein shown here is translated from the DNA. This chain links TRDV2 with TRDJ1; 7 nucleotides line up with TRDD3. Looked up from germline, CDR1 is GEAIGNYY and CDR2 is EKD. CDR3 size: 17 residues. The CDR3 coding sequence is TGTGCCTGTGACACCCTCGGGGATAGGGACTACACCGAAAAACTCATCTTT. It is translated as CACDTLGDRDYTEKLIF.

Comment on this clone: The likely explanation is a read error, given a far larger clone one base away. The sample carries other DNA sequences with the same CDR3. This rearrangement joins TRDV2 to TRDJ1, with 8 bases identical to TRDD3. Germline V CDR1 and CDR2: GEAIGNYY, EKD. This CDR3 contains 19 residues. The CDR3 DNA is TGCGCCTGTGACACCGTTATTGGGTGGGGGATTTACCCGGCCGATAAACTCATCTTT. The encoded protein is CACDTVIGWGIYPADKLIF.

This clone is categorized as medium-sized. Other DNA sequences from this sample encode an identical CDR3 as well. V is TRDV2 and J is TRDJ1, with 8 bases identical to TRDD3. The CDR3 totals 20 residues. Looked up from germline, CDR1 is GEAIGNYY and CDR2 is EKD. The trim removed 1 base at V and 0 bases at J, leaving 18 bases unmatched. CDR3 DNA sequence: TGTGCCTGTGACACGGTATCCCGGAGAGTTACTGGGGGGTACACCGATAAACTCATCTTT. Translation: CACDTVSRRVTGGYTDKLIF.

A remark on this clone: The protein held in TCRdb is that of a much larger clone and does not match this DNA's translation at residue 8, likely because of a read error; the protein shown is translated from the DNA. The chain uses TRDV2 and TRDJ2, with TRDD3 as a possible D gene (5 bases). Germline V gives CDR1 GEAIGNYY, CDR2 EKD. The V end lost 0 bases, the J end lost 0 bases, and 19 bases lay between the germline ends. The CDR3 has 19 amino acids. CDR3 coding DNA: TGTGCCTGTGACACCGTGGGGAGGGAGAAAGCGACTTTGACAGCACAACTCTTCTTT. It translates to CACDTVGREKATLTAQLFF.